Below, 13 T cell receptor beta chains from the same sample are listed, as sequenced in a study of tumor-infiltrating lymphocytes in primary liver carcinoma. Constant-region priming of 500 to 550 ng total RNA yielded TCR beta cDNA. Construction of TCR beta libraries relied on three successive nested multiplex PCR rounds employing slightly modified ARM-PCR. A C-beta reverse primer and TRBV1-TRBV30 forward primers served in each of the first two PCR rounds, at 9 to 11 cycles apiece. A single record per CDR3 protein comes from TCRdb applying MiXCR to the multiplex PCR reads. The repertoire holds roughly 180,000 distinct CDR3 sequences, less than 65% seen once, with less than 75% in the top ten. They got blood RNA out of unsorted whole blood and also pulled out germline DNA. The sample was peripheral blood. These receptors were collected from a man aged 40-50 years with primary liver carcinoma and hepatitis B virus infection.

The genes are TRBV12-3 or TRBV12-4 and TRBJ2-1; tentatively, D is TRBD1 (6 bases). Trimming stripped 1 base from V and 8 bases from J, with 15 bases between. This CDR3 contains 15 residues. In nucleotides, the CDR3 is TGTGCCAGCAGTTTAGGACAGGTGTGGAGCGATGAGCAGTTCTTC. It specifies CASSLGQVWSDEQFF.

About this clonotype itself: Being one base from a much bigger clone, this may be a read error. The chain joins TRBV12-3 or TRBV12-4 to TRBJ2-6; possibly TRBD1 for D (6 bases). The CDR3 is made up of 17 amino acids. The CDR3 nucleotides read TGTGGCAGCAGTCCCGGGACATGGTTCTCTGGGGCCAACGTCCTGACTTTC. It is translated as CGSSPGTWFSGANVLTF.

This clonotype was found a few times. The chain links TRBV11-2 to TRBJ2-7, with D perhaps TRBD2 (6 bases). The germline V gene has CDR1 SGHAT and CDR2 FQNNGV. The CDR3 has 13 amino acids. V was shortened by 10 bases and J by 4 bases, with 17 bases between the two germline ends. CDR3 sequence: CANSREDLYEQYF. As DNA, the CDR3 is TGTGCCAACAGTAGGGAGGACCTTTACGAGCAGTACTTC. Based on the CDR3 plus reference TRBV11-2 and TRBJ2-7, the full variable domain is EAGVAQSPRYKIIEKRQSVAFWCNPISGHATLYWYQQILGQGPKLLIQFQNNGVVDDSQLPKDRFSAERLKGVDSTLKIQPAKLEDSAVYLCANSREDLYEQYFGPGTRLTVT.

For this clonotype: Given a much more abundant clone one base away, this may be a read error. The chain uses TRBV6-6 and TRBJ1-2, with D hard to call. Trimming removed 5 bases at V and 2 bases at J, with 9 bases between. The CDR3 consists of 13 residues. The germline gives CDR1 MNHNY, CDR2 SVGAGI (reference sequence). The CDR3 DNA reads TGTGCCAGCAGTATATCAGACAACTATGGCTACACCTTC. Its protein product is CASSISDNYGYTF.

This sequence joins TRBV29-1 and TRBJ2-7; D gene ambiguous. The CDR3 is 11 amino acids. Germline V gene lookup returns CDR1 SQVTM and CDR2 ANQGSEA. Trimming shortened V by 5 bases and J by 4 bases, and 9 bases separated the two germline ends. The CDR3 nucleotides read TGCAGCGTTAGTCTTGATTACGAGCAGTACTTC. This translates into CSVSLDYEQYF.

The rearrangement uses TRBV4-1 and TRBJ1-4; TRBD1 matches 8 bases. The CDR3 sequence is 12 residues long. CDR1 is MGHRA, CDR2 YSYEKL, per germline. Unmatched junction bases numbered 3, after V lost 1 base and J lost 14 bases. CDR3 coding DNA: TGCGCCAGCAGCCAAGTGGGACAGGATCTGTTTTTT. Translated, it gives CASSQVGQDLFF.

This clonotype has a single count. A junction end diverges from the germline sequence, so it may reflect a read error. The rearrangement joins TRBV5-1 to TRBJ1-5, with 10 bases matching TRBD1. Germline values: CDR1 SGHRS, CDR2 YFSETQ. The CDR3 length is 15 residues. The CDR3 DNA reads TGCGCCAGCAGCACCGGACAGGGGGAAGCTCAGCCCCATCATTTT. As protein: CASSTGQGEAQPHHF. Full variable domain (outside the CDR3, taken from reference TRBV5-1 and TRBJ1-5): KAGVTQTPRYLIKTRGQQVTLSCSPISGHRSVSWYQQTPGQGLQFLFEYFSETQRNKGNFPGRFSGRQFSNSRSEMNVSTLELGDSALYLCASSTGQGEAQPHHFGDGTRLSIL.

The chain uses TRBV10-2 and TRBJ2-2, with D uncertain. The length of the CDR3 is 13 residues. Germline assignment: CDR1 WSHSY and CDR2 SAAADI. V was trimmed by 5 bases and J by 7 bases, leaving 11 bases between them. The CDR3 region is CASSQTLIGELFF. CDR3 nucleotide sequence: TGCGCCAGCAGTCAAACGCTTATCGGGGAGCTGTTTTTT.

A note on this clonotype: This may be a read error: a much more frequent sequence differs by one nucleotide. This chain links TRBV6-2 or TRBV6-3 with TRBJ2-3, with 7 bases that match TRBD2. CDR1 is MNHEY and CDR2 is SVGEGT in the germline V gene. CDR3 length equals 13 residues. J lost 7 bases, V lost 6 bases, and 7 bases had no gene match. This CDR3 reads CASSWELANTQYF. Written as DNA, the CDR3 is TGTGCCAGCAGCTGGGAACTAGCGAATACGCAGTATTTT.

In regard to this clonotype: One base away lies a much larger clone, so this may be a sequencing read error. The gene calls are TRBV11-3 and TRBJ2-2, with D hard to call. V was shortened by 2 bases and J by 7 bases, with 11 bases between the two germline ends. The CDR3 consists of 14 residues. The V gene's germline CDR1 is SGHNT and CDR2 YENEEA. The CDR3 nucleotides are TGTGCCAGCAGCTTAAATACGATCGGCGGGGAGCTGTTTTTT. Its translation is CASSLNTIGGELFF.

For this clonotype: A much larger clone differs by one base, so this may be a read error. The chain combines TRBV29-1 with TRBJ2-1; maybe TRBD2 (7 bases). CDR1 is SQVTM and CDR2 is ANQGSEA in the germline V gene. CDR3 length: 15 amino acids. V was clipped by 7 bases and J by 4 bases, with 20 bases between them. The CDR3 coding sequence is TGCAGCGGCAGGGGCCTTGCGGGAGCGTACAATGAGCAGTTCTTC. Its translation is CSGRGLAGAYNEQFF.

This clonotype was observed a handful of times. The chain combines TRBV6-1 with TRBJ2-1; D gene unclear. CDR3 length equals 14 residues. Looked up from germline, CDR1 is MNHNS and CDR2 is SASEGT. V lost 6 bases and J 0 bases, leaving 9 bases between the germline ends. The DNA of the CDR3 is TGTGCCAGCAGGCTAGAAAGCTCCTACAATGAGCAGTTCTTC. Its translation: CASRLESSYNEQFF.

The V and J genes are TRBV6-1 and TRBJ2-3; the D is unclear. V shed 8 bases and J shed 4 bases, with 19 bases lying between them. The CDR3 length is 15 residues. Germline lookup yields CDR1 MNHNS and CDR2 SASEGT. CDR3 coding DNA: TGTGCCAGCCAGAAGGACCCGATCCCGTCAGATACGCAGTATTTT. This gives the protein CASQKDPIPSDTQYF.